This T cell receptor beta chain was observed in a study of blood T cell repertoires in COVID-19. The overall study: Sample material is recorded as cDNA or gDNA derived from T cells, B-cell-depleted T cells, or PBMCs.

There are a few counts of this clone. CDR1 MNHEY and CDR2 SVGAGI come from the germline V gene. The V and J ends lost 5 bases and 5 bases, in that order; junction bases with no gene match: 6. The CDR3 runs to 14 residues. The data were produced by immunoSEQ multiplex PCR, yet TCRdb's version contains in-frame clones alone and is incomplete. The data contain 150,000 to 200,000 clones, 82% of them seen just once; the ten biggest clones take up 5.5% to 7.5%. The sequenced sample consisted of peripheral blood. The chain carries TRBV6-5 and TRBJ1-2; TRBD1 matches 9 bases. This clonotype was sampled from a woman aged 40 to 50 with COVID-19, enrolled during active disease. CDR3 sequence reads: CASSKGQGSYGYTF. The CDR3 DNA reads TGTGCCAGCAGTAAGGGACAGGGTAGTTATGGCTACACCTTC.